This note documents a single T cell receptor beta chain sequence. Its antigen is not known. Germline CDR1 is SGHDT and CDR2 is YYEEEE. The CDR3 sequence is 15 residues long. V gave up 2 bases and J gave up 4 bases, with 15 bases separating them. Amplification used 60 Vbeta primers and 13 Jbeta primers. This table comes from immunoSEQ multiplex PCR, and its TCRdb copy is limited to in-frame clones, with some not included. The sample has 65,000 or so clones, about 72% seen once. The data belong to a study of cytomegalovirus exposure and HLA in healthy donors. Notes on the study in general: Reports state that TCR beta sequences accurately predicted most subjects' HLA-A and HLA-B alleles.

The rearrangement joins TRBV5-6 to TRBJ1-2; D is uncertain. The sample was PBMCs. The receptor was isolated from a woman between 40 and 55 years old in good health and CMV-seropositive. CDR3 residues: CASSFPGRTAYGYTF. The CDR3 coding sequence is TGTGCCAGCAGCTTTCCTGGGCGAACGGCCTATGGCTACACCTTC.